One and the same sample provided the 27 T cell receptor beta chains below, sequenced in a study of T cell repertoires in cytomegalovirus infection. TCRdb called the reads again in MiXCR, with one record for every CDR3 protein. The sample carries nearly 450,000 distinct CDR3 sequences, approximately 31% recorded once. Material: PBMCs. The receptors come from a human donor in good health (CMV status not recorded). Some clones in this sample may be carry-over from other donors' samples.

This clonotype has a count of ten or more. The V and J genes are TRBV6-2 or TRBV6-3 and TRBJ2-5, with 8 positions matching TRBD2. Germline CDR1 MNHEY, CDR2 SVGEGT. The CDR3 extends over 15 amino acids. J lost 2 bases, V lost 2 bases, and 4 bases had no gene match. CDR3 region: CASSYRGGLQETQYF. DNA for the CDR3: TGTGCCAGCAGTTACCGCGGGGGGTTGCAAGAGACCCAGTACTTC.

This clonotype came up a few times. This rearrangement joins TRBV6-5 to TRBJ1-1; TRBD1 is a possible D gene (6 bases). The CDR3 runs to 13 residues. Germline-derived CDR1 and CDR2 are MNHEY and SVGAGI. Trimming removed 8 bases at V and 5 bases at J, with 15 bases between. CDR3 bases: TGTGCCAGCGCCGACCGGAGGGGGACTGAAGCTTTCTTT. Its translation is CASADRRGTEAFF.

This clonotype was counted between two and nine times. The rearrangement joins TRBV20-1 to TRBJ2-7; 9 bases agree with TRBD1. J lost 5 bases, V lost 6 bases, and 11 bases had no gene match. CDR3 length equals 14 residues. Germline V lookup: CDR1 DFQATT, CDR2 SNEGSKA (reference sequence). The CDR3 reads CSAAKGQGINEQYF. In DNA form, the CDR3 reads TGCAGTGCCGCGAAGGGACAGGGTATAAACGAGCAGTACTTC.

This chain uses TRBV12-3 or TRBV12-4 with TRBJ1-5; D remains ambiguous. V lost 6 bases, J lost 5 bases, and 14 bases lay in between. The CDR3 runs 14 residues. The chain's CDR3 is CASSRRTRYQPQHF. CDR3 DNA: TGTGCCAGCAGCCGACGGACTAGATATCAGCCCCAGCATTTT.

This clonotype was observed many times. The chain employs TRBV7-2 and TRBJ1-3; 11 bases line up with TRBD1. Germline values: CDR1 SGHTA, CDR2 FQGNSA. The junction had 3 bases not matched to a gene; V was cut back by 5 bases and J by 0 bases. The CDR3 length is 16 residues. The CDR3 region is CASSRDRGFSGNTIYF. The CDR3 DNA is TGTGCCAGCAGCCGGGACAGGGGGTTCTCTGGAAACACCATATATTTT.

This clonotype was counted at least ten times. The chain links TRBV7-8 to TRBJ1-2, with 11 bases that match TRBD1. The germline V gene has CDR1 SGHVS and CDR2 FQNEAQ. The V gene end was trimmed by 5 bases and the J gene end by 3 bases; junction bases not matched to a gene: 5. The CDR3 is made up of 15 amino acids. This CDR3 reads CASSPWTGGDYGYTF. The CDR3 region has the DNA TGTGCCAGCAGCCCATGGACAGGGGGCGACTATGGCTACACCTTC.

This clonotype was seen many times. V usage is TRBV2 and J usage is TRBJ1-1; TRBD1 is a possible D gene (5 bases). The germline gives CDR1 SNHLY, CDR2 FYNNEI. CDR3 length: 11 amino acids. Trimming cost V 4 bases and J 8 bases, with 8 bases left between them. The CDR3, as DNA: TGTGCCAGCAGTGGAGGGGCCGAAGCTTTCTTT. This sequence encodes CASSGGAEAFF.

Concerning this clonotype itself: A read error may be the cause here, since a much bigger clone is one base away. The chain couples TRBV6-8 to TRBJ1-2; 10 bases agree with TRBD1. V gave up 5 bases and J gave up 6 bases; unmatched junction bases: 12. The germline gives CDR1 MNHGY, CDR2 SAAAGT. The CDR3 loop spans 16 amino acids. This chain's CDR3 is CASSVGTTGGGNGYTF. The CDR3 DNA reads as TGTGCCAGCAGTGTCGGCACGACAGGGGGCGGCAATGGCTACACCTTC.

This clonotype was detected a few times. The chain has TRBV15 and TRBJ1-2; D is unresolved. This CDR3 spans 12 amino acids. The V and J ends lost 3 bases and 10 bases respectively, with 12 bases between them. Germline V gene sequence: CDR1 LNHNV, CDR2 YYDKDF (reference sequence). The CDR3 loop is CATSRTDGVYTF. Written as DNA, the CDR3 is TGTGCCACCAGCAGGACGGACGGAGTCTACACCTTC.

This clonotype is a singleton in its sample. This could be a read error, since a much larger clone is one nucleotide away. The chain combines TRBV7-2 with TRBJ1-5; maybe TRBD1 (5 bases). The CDR3 is made up of 13 amino acids. Germline CDR1 is SGHTA and CDR2 is FQGNSA. Trimming stripped 8 bases from V and 7 bases from J, with 15 bases between. CDR3 in amino acids: CASRSNGGQPQHF. The CDR3 DNA reads TGTGCCAGCCGCTCCAACGGGGGGCAGCCCCAGCATTTT.

For this clonotype: No conserved phenylalanine or tryptophan ends this CDR3, so it is likely a read error. V usage is TRBV11-2 and J usage is TRBJ2-7; no definite D call. Germline V gene sequence: CDR1 SGHAT, CDR2 FQNNGV. V was clipped by 5 bases and J by 4 bases, with 12 bases between them. The CDR3 covers 13 residues. CDR3 in amino acids: CASSLNSRYEQYL. The CDR3 DNA reads as TGTGCCAGCAGCCTCAATAGTCGTTACGAGCAGTACTTA.

This sequence joins TRBV5-1 and TRBJ2-5; 11 bases fit TRBD2. The V gene end was trimmed by 2 bases and the J gene end by 0 bases; junction bases not matched to a gene: 6. The CDR3 has 17 residues. Germline V gene lookup returns CDR1 SGHRS and CDR2 YFSETQ. The CDR3 DNA reads as TGCGCCAGCAGCTTTGTTGCTAGCGGGGGGCACCAAGAGACCCAGTACTTC. This gives the protein CASSFVASGGHQETQYF.

Concerning this clonotype itself: The conserved closing phenylalanine or tryptophan is absent in this CDR3, likely reflecting a read error. The rearrangement uses TRBV7-2 and TRBJ2-1; either TRBD1 or TRBD2 may supply D (5 bases each). Germline CDR1 reads SGHTA; CDR2 reads FQGNSA. This CDR3 has 14 amino acids. CDR3 nucleotide sequence: TGTGCCGGCAGCCCGGGGCTACTCAATAGGTGTCAGTTCTGC. As protein: CAGSPGLLNRCQFC.

This rearrangement joins TRBV12-3 or TRBV12-4 to TRBJ1-3; D is possibly TRBD1 (5 bases). Trimming removed 2 bases from V and 4 bases from J, with 12 bases in between. The CDR3 runs to 15 residues. The DNA for the CDR3 is TGTGCCAGCAGTTTACTTGAGAGGGGAGGAAACACCATATATTTT. Amino acids: CASSLLERGGNTIYF.

V is TRBV15 and J is TRBJ1-1; D is possibly TRBD1 (5 bases). Germline V CDR1 and CDR2: LNHNV, YYDKDF (reference sequence). The CDR3 consists of 16 residues. V lost 0 bases, J lost 0 bases, and 11 bases lay in between. In nucleotides, the CDR3 is TGTGCCACCAGCAGAGATTGGTTAGGGGTGAACACTGAAGCTTTCTTT. Translation gives CATSRDWLGVNTEAFF.

This chain links TRBV4-1 with TRBJ2-1; D call uncertain. CDR3 length: 18 residues. The V gene's germline CDR1 is MGHRA and CDR2 YSYEKL. V gave up 2 bases and J gave up 1 base, with 18 bases separating them. The DNA of the CDR3 is TGCGCCAGCAGCCAACTTCCCTCCGAACTCCAGTCCTACAATGAGCAGTTCTTC. As protein: CASSQLPSELQSYNEQFF.

This clonotype has ten or more counts. This chain links TRBV7-2 with TRBJ2-6; no clear D. There are 14 residues in the CDR3. Germline V gene data show CDR1 as SGHTA and CDR2 as FQGNSA. V lost 3 bases to trimming and J lost 2 bases, with 5 bases between them. The CDR3 protein is CASSFDAGANVLTF. The CDR3 bases are TGTGCCAGCAGCTTTGATGCTGGGGCCAACGTCCTGACTTTC.

In regard to this clonotype: As the CDR3 is not closed by the conserved phenylalanine or tryptophan, this likely results from a read error. It is unclear where the CDR3 begins or ends on the DNA, so no DNA is shown, and the CDR3 is as TCRdb lists it. CDR3 residues: CASSFLWTPLSYNEQLL. The rearrangement uses TRBV7-2 and TRBJ2-1; whether TRBD1, the table's D call, matches the DNA was not checked. Inclusive of both ends, the CDR3 amounts to 17 amino acids. Germline V gene lookup returns CDR1 SGHTA and CDR2 FQGNSA.

This clonotype showed up just a few times. The chain uses TRBV27 and TRBJ1-5; no clear D. With 2 bases removed from V and 1 base from J, the gap between germline ends came to 12 bases. Germline V lookup: CDR1 MNHEY, CDR2 SMNVEV (reference sequence). This CDR3 spans 16 amino acids. DNA for the CDR3: TGTGCCAGCAGTTTAGGGATCGGAGAAAGCAATCAGCCCCAGCATTTT. Translated, it gives CASSLGIGESNQPQHF.

This clonotype was seen a handful of times. The rearrangement joins TRBV4-1 to TRBJ2-2, with 8 bases matching TRBD1. J was trimmed by 5 bases and V by 5 bases; bases with no gene match: 4. Per germline, CDR1 MGHRA and CDR2 YSYEKL. This CDR3 comprises 14 residues. CDR3 nucleotide sequence: TGCGCCAGCAGCAACAGGGGGATGACCGGGGAGCTGTTTTTT. It encodes CASSNRGMTGELFF.

The rearrangement joins TRBV6-5 to TRBJ1-1; TRBD1 is a possible D gene (5 bases). The germline V and J ends were trimmed by 2 bases and 5 bases, with 12 bases remaining between them. Germline V gene sequence: CDR1 MNHEY, CDR2 SVGAGI. This CDR3 is built from 14 residues. The CDR3, as DNA: TGTGCCAGCAGTTACCGACAGAGGAATACTGAAGCTTTCTTT. This sequence encodes CASSYRQRNTEAFF.

The chain couples TRBV14 to TRBJ1-4; D not certain. The V gene's germline CDR1 is SGHDN and CDR2 FVKESK. The CDR3 is made up of 13 amino acids. V was shortened by 0 bases and J by 8 bases, with 7 bases between the two germline ends. Here the CDR3 reads CASSQDLGEKLFF. The CDR3 nucleotides read TGTGCCAGCAGCCAAGACCTGGGCGAAAAACTGTTTTTT. The whole variable domain, filled in from reference TRBV14 and TRBJ1-4, reads EAGVTQFPSHSVIEKGQTVTLRCDPISGHDNLYWYRRVMGKEIKFLLHFVKESKQDESGMPNNRFLAERTGGTYSTLKVQPAELEDSGVYFCASSQDLGEKLFFGSGTQLSVL.

This clonotype showed up just a few times. This sequence joins TRBV5-5 and TRBJ2-7, with D possibly being TRBD1 or TRBD2 (5 bases each). Trimming cost V 0 bases and J 6 bases, with 7 bases left between them. CDR1 and CDR2 from the germline V gene are SGHKS and YYEKEE (reference sequence). The CDR3 length is 12 residues. CDR3 DNA sequence: TGTGCCAGCAGCTTGGGGGGGATCGAGCAGTACTTC. Translating gives CASSLGGIEQYF. Full variable domain (outside the CDR3, taken from reference TRBV5-5 and TRBJ2-7): DAGVTQSPTHLIKTRGQQVTLRCSPISGHKSVSWYQQVLGQGPQFIFQYYEKEERGRGNFPDRFSARQFPNYSSELNVNALLLGDSALYLCASSLGGIEQYFGPGTRLTVT.

This clonotype was observed a handful of times. V usage is TRBV6-1 and J usage is TRBJ2-2; 9 bases match TRBD1. The CDR3 length is 14 residues. Looked up from germline, CDR1 is MNHNS and CDR2 is SASEGT. The trim removed 4 bases at V and 6 bases at J, leaving 3 bases unmatched. The CDR3 loop reads CASSATGGPGELFF. DNA of the CDR3: TGTGCCAGCAGTGCAACAGGGGGCCCCGGGGAGCTGTTTTTT.

The chain links TRBV19 to TRBJ1-3; D is uncertain. The CDR3 covers 14 residues. V gave up 7 bases and J gave up 0 bases, with 10 bases separating them. Germline assignment: CDR1 LNHDA and CDR2 SQIVND (reference sequence). CDR3 nucleotide sequence: TGTGCCAGTAAACAGCTCCACTCTGGAAACACCATATATTTT. Protein product: CASKQLHSGNTIYF.

Only a few counts were recorded for this clonotype. Given a much more abundant clone one base away, this may be a read error. The rearrangement joins TRBV9 to TRBJ1-1; the match to TRBD1 covers 8 bases. V lost 3 bases, J lost 3 bases, and 4 bases stayed unmatched. The CDR3 contains 14 residues. Germline V lookup: CDR1 SGDLS, CDR2 YYNGEE. As DNA, the CDR3 is TGTGCCAGCAGCGCCGGACAGGGCTACACTGAAGCTTTCTTT. It yields the protein CASSAGQGYTEAFF.

The chain links TRBV12-3 or TRBV12-4 to TRBJ1-2; 8 nucleotides align to TRBD1. This CDR3 is built from 13 residues. V shed 6 bases, J shed 7 bases, and the junction held 7 bases outside the gene matches. The CDR3 nucleotides are TGTGCCAGCAGCCCCAGGGGGCGAGGTGGCTACACCTTC. It yields the protein CASSPRGRGGYTF.